Shown below are 18 T cell receptor beta chains from a single sample sequenced in a study of T-cell reconstitution after alpha-beta-depleted transplantation in children. As it was prepared, the TCRbeta library received unique molecular identifiers. MiXCR, run by TCRdb on the PCR reads, gives a single entry per CDR3 protein. This table has some 200,000 distinct CDR3 sequences, approximately 6% appearing once. The sample here was PBMCs, taken before TCRalphabeta/CD19-depleted stem cell transplant. These receptors all come from a girl under three years old with combined immunodeficiency, due to receive a stem cell transplant.

There are many counts of this clonotype. The genes are TRBV3-1 and TRBJ2-1; TRBD2 agrees at 7 bases. Trimming at V came to 1 base and at J to 7 bases, leaving 7 bases not matched to a gene. From germline, CDR1 is LGHDT and CDR2 YNNKEL (reference sequence). The CDR3 spans 15 residues. The CDR3 sequence: CASSQGLAPSNEQFF. The CDR3 DNA is TGTGCCAGCAGCCAAGGACTAGCTCCCTCGAATGAGCAGTTCTTC.

A word on this clonotype: One base away lies a much larger clone, so this may be a sequencing read error. The missing conserved phenylalanine or tryptophan at the end of this CDR3 makes a read error likely. Because the CDR3's place on the DNA is in doubt, the DNA is left out and the CDR3 is given as listed by TCRdb. The chain recombines TRBV21-1 with TRBJ1-5; the D call TRBD1 from the table was never checked on the DNA. TRBV21-1 is termed a pseudogene. The CDR3 has 14 amino acids, counting both end residues. The CDR3 sequence: CASTGQISNQPQHC.

This clonotype was seen a handful of times. The V and J genes are TRBV20-1 and TRBJ2-1, with a weak D call TRBD2 (6 bases). The germline V gene encodes CDR1 DFQATT and CDR2 SNEGSKA (reference sequence). The CDR3 is 15 amino acids. Trimming shortened V by 5 bases and J by 7 bases, and 21 bases separated the two germline ends. The CDR3 DNA sequence: TGCAGTGCTCAACGTACGAGCGGGCGATCAAATGAGCAGTTCTTC. It yields the protein CSAQRTSGRSNEQFF.

This clonotype was recorded many times. This rearrangement joins TRBV20-1 to TRBJ2-7, with unresolved D. The CDR3 extends over 10 amino acids. V was pared by 6 bases and J by 6 bases, with 9 bases between. Germline CDR1 reads DFQATT; CDR2 reads SNEGSKA (reference sequence). CDR3 amino acids: CSAPDVEQYF. The CDR3, as DNA: TGCAGTGCCCCGGACGTCGAGCAGTACTTC.

This clonotype was seen repeatedly, ten times or more. The CDR3 spells CASSYSSGEPLLGQYF. CDR3 nucleotide sequence: TGTGCCAGCAGTTACTCCAGCGGGGAACCGCTATTAGGGCAGTACTTC. This chain joins TRBV6-5 and TRBJ2-7; 7 nucleotides align to TRBD2. Germline values: CDR1 MNHEY, CDR2 SVGAGI. V was pared by 0 bases and J by 9 bases, with 14 bases of the junction left unmatched. CDR3 length equals 16 residues.

This clonotype was picked up many times. This chain uses TRBV29-1 with TRBJ2-5; D gene unclear. The ends were cut back, 3 bases at V and 7 bases at J, with 21 bases in the middle. The germline gives CDR1 SQVTM, CDR2 ANQGSEA. The CDR3 loop spans 15 amino acids. The CDR3 region is CSVEEWVAGVGTQYF. The CDR3, as DNA: TGCAGCGTTGAGGAGTGGGTTGCAGGAGTCGGGACCCAGTACTTC.

Ten or more counts support this clonotype. This chain connects TRBV20-1 to TRBJ1-1, with D perhaps TRBD1 (5 bases). Germline V gene data show CDR1 as DFQATT and CDR2 as SNEGSKA (reference sequence). The CDR3 has 14 amino acids. Between the trimmed V and J ends, which lost 0 bases and 0 bases, there was a span of 8 bases. The CDR3 nucleotides are TGCAGTGCTAGAGAATGGGGGGTGAACACTGAAGCTTTCTTT. Translated: CSAREWGVNTEAFF.

This clonotype was counted many times. The J gene is TRBJ2-1, the V gene TRBV7-2; D possibly matches TRBD1 or TRBD2 (5 bases each). The CDR3 has 18 amino acids. The germline V and J ends were trimmed by 0 bases and 3 bases, with 18 bases remaining between them. Germline CDR1 and CDR2: SGHTA and FQGNSA. DNA of the CDR3: TGTGCCAGCAGCTTAGCCCTTCTGGGGGTTAGAATCTACAATGAGCAGTTCTTC. This encodes CASSLALLGVRIYNEQFF.

This clonotype was seen many times. The V and J genes are TRBV9 and TRBJ2-2; D remains ambiguous. From germline, CDR1 is SGDLS and CDR2 YYNGEE. This CDR3 comprises 13 residues. The V gene lost 3 bases and the J gene lost 1 base, with 4 bases spanning the gap. CDR3: CASSAGNTGELFF. CDR3 nucleotides: TGTGCCAGCAGCGCGGGGAACACCGGGGAGCTGTTTTTT. The full variable domain, with the rest looked up from reference TRBV9 and TRBJ2-2, is DSGVTQTPKHLITATGQRVTLRCSPRSGDLSVYWYQQSLDQGLQFLIQYYNGEERAKGNILERFSAQQFPDLHSELNLSSLELGDSALYFCASSAGNTGELFFGEGSRLTVL.

The rearrangement uses TRBV4-2 and TRBJ2-1; 8 bases fit TRBD2. J lost 6 bases, V lost 1 base, and 8 bases had no gene match. The CDR3 is 16 amino acids. Germline CDR1 reads LGHNA; CDR2 reads YNFKEQ. CDR3 coding DNA: TGTGCCAGCAGCCAAGGTCCGGGACTAGGAAGCAATGAGCAGTTCTTC. It is translated as CASSQGPGLGSNEQFF.

This clonotype has ten or more counts. The chain has TRBV14 and TRBJ2-1; D tentatively reads TRBD1 or TRBD2 (5 bases each). CDR3 length equals 16 residues. The ends were cut back, 0 bases at V and 2 bases at J, with 11 bases in the middle. Germline assignment: CDR1 SGHDN and CDR2 FVKESK. CDR3 region: CASSQEGPMAYNEQFF. The CDR3 DNA reads TGTGCCAGCAGCCAAGAGGGACCCATGGCCTACAATGAGCAGTTCTTC.

The sample holds a few counts of this clonotype. The chain links TRBV5-1 to TRBJ1-2, with TRBD1 as a possible D gene (6 bases). CDR3 length equals 15 residues. Germline V lookup: CDR1 SGHRS, CDR2 YFSETQ. V lost 0 bases and J 4 bases, leaving 13 bases between the germline ends. This CDR3 is CASSLALDRSYGYTF. In DNA form, the CDR3 reads TGCGCCAGCAGCTTGGCCCTCGACAGGAGCTATGGCTACACCTTC.

This clonotype was detected ten times or more. The genes are TRBV24-1 and TRBJ2-5, with D unclear. Germline V gives CDR1 KGHDR, CDR2 SFDVKD. The V and J ends lost 3 bases and 1 base respectively, with 8 bases between them. The CDR3 consists of 14 residues. CDR3 residues: CATSDPGSQETQYF. The CDR3, as DNA: TGTGCCACCAGTGATCCCGGATCCCAAGAGACCCAGTACTTC.

This clonotype has at least ten counts. This chain joins TRBV20-1 and TRBJ2-7, with D unclear. Germline values: CDR1 DFQATT, CDR2 SNEGSKA (reference sequence). Trimming took 2 bases from V and 5 from J, leaving 7 bases between them. CDR3 length: 11 amino acids. The CDR3 spells CSARQLNEQYF. In DNA form, the CDR3 reads TGCAGTGCTAGACAATTGAACGAGCAGTACTTC.

This clonotype was counted at least ten times. The chain has TRBV10-3 and TRBJ2-5; a weak D match, TRBD2 (8 bases). Trimming cost V 10 bases and J 9 bases, with 24 bases left between them. The CDR3 contains 14 residues. The V gene's germline CDR1 is ENHRY and CDR2 SYGVKD. Here the CDR3 reads CATREGAAGAAQYF. In nucleotides, the CDR3 is TGTGCCACCCGGGAGGGGGCCGCCGGGGCGGCCCAGTACTTC.

This clonotype was detected only a few times. This chain uses TRBV20-1 with TRBJ2-7, with 7 bases matching TRBD2. The CDR3 consists of 15 residues. The germline CDR1 and CDR2 sequences are DFQATT and SNEGSKA (reference sequence). J was trimmed by 7 bases and V by 0 bases; bases with no gene match: 12. This CDR3 is CSARDGDYLFGEQYF. The CDR3 DNA follows: TGCAGTGCTAGAGATGGGGACTACTTGTTTGGTGAGCAGTACTTC.

This clonotype was recorded many times. The genes are TRBV12-3 or TRBV12-4 and TRBJ2-6, with a possible D match to TRBD1 (6 bases). Trimming shortened V by 6 bases and J by 0 bases, and 12 bases separated the two germline ends. The CDR3 totals 16 residues. The CDR3 bases are TGTGCCAGCAGACAGGGCCTGAACTCTGGGGCCAACGTCCTGACTTTC. Translating gives CASRQGLNSGANVLTF.

This clonotype was seen a handful of times. The chain recombines TRBV7-2 with TRBJ1-6; no definite D call. The CDR3 totals 15 residues. Trimming removed 1 base from V and 8 bases from J, with 12 bases in between. Germline V lookup: CDR1 SGHTA, CDR2 FQGNSA. Written as DNA, the CDR3 is TGTGCCAGCAGCTTAGGGATAGTTCCGGATTCACCCCTCCACTTT. As protein: CASSLGIVPDSPLHF.